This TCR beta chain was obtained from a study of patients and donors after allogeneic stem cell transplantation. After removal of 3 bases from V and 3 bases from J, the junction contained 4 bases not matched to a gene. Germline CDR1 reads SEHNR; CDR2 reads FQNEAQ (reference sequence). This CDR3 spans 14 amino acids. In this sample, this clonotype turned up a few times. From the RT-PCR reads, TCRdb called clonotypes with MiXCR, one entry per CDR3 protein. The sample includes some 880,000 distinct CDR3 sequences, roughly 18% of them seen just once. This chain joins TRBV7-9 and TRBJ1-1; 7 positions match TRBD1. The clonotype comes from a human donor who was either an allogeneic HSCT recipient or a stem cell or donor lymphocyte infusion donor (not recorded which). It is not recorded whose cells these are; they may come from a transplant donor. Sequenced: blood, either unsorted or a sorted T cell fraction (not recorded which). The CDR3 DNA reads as TGTGCCAGCAGCTTGAATCAGGGGGACACTGAAGCTTTCTTT. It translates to CASSLNQGDTEAFF. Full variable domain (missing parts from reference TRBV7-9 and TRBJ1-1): DTGVSQNPRHKITKRGQNVTFRCDPISEHNRLYWYRQTLGQGPEFLTYFQNEAQLEKSRLLSDRFSAERPKGSFSTLEIQRTEQGDSAMYLCASSLNQGDTEAFFGQGTRLTVV.